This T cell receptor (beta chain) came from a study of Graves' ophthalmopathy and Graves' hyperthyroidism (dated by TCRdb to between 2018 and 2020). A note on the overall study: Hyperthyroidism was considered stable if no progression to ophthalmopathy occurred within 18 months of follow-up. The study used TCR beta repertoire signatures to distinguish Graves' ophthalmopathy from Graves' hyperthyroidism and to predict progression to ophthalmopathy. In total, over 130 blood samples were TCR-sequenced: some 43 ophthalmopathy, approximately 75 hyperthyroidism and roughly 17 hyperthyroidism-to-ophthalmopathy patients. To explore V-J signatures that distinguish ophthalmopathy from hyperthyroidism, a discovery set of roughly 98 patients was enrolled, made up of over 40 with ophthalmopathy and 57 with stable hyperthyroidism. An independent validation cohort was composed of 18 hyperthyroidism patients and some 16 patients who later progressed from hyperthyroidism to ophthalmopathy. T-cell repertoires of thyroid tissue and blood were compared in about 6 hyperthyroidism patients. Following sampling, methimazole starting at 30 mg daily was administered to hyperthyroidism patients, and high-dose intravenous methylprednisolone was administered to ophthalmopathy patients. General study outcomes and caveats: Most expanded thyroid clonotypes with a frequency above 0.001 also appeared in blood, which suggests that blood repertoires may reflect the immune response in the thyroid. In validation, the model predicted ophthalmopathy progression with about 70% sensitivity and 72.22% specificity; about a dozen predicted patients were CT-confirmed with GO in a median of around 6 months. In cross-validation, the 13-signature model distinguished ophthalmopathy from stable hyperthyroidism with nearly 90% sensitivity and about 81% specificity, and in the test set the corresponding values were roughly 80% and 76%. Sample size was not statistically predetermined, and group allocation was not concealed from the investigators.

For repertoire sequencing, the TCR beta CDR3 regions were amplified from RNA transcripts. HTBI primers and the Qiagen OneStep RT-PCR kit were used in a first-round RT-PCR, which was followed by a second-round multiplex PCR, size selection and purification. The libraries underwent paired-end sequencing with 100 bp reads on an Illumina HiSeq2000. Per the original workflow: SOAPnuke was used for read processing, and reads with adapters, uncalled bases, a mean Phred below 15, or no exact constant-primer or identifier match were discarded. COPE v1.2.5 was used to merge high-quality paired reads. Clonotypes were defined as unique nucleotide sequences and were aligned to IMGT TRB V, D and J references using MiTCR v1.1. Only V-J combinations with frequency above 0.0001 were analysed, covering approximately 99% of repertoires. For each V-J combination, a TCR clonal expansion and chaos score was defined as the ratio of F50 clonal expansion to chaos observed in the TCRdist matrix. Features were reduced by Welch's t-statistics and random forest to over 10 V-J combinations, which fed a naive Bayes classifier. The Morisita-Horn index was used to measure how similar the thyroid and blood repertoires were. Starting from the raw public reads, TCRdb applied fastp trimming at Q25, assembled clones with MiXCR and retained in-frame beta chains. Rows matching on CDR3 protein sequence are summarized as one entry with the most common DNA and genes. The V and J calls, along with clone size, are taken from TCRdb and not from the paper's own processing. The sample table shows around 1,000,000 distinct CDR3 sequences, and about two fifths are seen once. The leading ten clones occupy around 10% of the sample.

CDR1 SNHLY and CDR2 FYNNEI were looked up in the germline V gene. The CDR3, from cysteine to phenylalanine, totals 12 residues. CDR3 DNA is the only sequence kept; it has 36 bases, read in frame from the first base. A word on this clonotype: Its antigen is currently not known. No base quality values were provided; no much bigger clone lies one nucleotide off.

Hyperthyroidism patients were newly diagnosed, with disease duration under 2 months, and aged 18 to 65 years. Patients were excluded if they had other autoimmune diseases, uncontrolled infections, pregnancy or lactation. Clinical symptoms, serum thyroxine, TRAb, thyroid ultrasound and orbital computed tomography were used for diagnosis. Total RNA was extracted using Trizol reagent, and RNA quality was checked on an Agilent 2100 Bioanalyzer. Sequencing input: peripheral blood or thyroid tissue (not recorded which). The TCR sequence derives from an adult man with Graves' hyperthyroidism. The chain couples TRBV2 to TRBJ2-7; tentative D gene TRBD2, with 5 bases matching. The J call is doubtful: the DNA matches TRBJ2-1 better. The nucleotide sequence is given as TGTGCCAGCGGTGGACTGGGGTCTGAGCAGTTCTTC. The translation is CASGGLGSEQFF.